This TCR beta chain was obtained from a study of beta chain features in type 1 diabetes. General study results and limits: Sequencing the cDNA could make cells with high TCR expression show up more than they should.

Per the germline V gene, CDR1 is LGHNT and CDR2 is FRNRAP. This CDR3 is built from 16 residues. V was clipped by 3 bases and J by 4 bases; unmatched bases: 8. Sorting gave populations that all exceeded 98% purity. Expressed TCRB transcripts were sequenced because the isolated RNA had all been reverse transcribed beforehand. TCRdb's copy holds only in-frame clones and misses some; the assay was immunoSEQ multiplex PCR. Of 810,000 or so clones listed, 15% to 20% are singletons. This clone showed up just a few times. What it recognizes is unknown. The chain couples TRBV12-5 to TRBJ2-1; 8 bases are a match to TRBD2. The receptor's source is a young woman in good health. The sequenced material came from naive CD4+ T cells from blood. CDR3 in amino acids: CASGFAAGGLYNEQFF. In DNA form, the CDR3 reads TGTGCTAGTGGTTTTGCGGCGGGAGGCCTATACAATGAGCAGTTCTTC.